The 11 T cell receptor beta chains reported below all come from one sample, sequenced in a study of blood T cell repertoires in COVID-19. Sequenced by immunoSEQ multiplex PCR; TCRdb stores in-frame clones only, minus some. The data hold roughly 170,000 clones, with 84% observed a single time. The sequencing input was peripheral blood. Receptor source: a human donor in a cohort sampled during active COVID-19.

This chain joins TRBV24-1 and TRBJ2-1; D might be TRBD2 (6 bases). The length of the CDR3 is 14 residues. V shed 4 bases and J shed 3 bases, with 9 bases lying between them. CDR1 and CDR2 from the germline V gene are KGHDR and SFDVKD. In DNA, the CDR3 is TGTGCCACCAGTGAATCGGGGGACTACAATGAGCAGTTCTTC. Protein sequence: CATSESGDYNEQFF.

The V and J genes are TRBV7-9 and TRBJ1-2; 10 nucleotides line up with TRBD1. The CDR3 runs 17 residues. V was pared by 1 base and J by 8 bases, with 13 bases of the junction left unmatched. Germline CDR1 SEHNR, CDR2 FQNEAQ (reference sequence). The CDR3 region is CASSLGSPRQGAGGYTF. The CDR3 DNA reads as TGTGCCAGCAGCTTAGGGTCCCCTAGACAGGGGGCCGGAGGCTACACCTTC.

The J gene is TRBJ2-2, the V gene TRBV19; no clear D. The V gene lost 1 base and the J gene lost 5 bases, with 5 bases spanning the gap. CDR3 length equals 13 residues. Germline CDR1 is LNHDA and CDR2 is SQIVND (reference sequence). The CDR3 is CASSIGLTGELFF. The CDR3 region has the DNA TGTGCCAGTAGTATAGGTCTTACCGGGGAGCTGTTTTTT.

The CDR3 loop is CASSQVWETQYF. Here the CDR3 DNA reads TGCGCCAGCAGCCAAGTGTGGGAGACGCAGTATTTT. This chain connects TRBV4-1 to TRBJ2-3; maybe TRBD2 (5 bases). The CDR3 is 12 residues long. The germline V gene encodes CDR1 MGHRA and CDR2 YSYEKL. The ends were cut back, 1 base at V and 9 bases at J, with 8 bases in the middle.

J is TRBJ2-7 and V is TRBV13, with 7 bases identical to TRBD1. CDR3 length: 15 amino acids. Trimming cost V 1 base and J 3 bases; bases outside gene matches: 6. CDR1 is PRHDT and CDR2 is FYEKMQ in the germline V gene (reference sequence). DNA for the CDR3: TGTGCCAGCAGCTTAGAAGGGGGCGCACTCTACGAGCAGTACTTC. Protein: CASSLEGGALYEQYF.

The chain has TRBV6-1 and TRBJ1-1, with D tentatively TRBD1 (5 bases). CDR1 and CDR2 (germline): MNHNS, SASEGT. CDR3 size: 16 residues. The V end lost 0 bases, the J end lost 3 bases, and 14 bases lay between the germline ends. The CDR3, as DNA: TGTGCCAGCAGTGAAGCCCCAGGGATAGGGGACACTGAAGCTTTCTTT. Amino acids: CASSEAPGIGDTEAFF.

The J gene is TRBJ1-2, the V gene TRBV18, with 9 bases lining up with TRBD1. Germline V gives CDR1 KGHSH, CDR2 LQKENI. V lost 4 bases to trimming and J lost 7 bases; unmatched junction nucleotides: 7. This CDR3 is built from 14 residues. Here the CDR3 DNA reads TGTGCCAGCTCACTCGGACAGGGGAGTGGTGGCTACACCTTC. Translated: CASSLGQGSGGYTF.

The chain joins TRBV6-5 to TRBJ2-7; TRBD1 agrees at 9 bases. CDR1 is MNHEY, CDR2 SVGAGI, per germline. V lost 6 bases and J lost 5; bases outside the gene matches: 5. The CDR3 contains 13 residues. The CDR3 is CASSSGQGNEQYF. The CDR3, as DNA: TGTGCCAGCAGCTCTGGACAGGGGAACGAGCAGTACTTC.

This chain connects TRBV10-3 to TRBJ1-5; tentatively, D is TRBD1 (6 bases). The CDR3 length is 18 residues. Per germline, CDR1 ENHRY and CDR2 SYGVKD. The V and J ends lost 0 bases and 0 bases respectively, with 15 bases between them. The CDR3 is CAISESLGAPNSNQPQHF. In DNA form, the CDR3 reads TGTGCCATCAGTGAGTCGTTGGGGGCACCTAATAGCAATCAGCCCCAGCATTTT.

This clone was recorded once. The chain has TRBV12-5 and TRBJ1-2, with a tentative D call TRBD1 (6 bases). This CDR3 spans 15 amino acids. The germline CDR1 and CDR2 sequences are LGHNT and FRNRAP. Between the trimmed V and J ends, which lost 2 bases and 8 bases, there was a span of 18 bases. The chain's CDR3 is CASGLNRQGNGGYTF. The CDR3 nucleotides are TGTGCTAGTGGTTTGAATCGCCAGGGGAATGGAGGCTACACCTTC.

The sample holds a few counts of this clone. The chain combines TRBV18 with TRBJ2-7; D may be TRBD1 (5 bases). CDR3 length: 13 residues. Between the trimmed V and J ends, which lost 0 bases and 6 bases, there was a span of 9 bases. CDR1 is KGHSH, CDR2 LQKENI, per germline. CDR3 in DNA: TGTGCCAGCTCACCACCTCAGGGTGGCGAGCAGTACTTC. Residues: CASSPPQGGEQYF.